The 3 T cell receptor beta chains below come from one sample, sequenced in a study of OX40 agonist ivuxolimab in advanced cancers. Libraries were prepared by immunoSEQ multiplex PCR; TCRdb keeps only in-frame clonotypes and omits some of them. The data contain roughly 67,000 clones, roughly 86% of them singletons. This specimen consisted of CD4+ or CD8+ T cells sorted from blood, obtained in a trial of the OX40 agonist ivuxolimab. Source of these receptors: an adult with an advanced solid tumor such as melanoma, head and neck, liver or kidney cancer.

The genes are TRBV5-1 and TRBJ2-7; perhaps D is TRBD1 or TRBD2 (5 bases each). The CDR3 loop spans 14 amino acids. CDR1 and CDR2 (germline): SGHRS, YFSETQ. V dropped 6 bases and J dropped 6 bases, with 19 bases sitting between them. The CDR3 loop reads CASTPDPEGREQYF. CDR3 DNA: TGCGCCAGCACCCCGGATCCCGAGGGACGCGAGCAGTACTTC. Supplemented by reference TRBV5-1 and TRBJ2-7, the full variable domain reads KAGVTQTPRYLIKTRGQQVTLSCSPISGHRSVSWYQQTPGQGLQFLFEYFSETQRNKGNFPGRFSGRQFSNSRSEMNVSTLELGDSALYLCASTPDPEGREQYFGPGTRLTVT.

V gene TRBV19 combines with J gene TRBJ1-2, with 11 bases matching TRBD1. The CDR3 loop spans 15 amino acids. Trimming at V came to 5 bases and at J to 5 bases, leaving 7 bases not matched to a gene. CDR1 and CDR2 from the germline V gene are LNHDA and SQIVND (reference sequence). The CDR3 bases are TGTGCCAGTAGTCCGACCGGGACAGGGGGTTATGGCTACACCTTC. It codes for CASSPTGTGGYGYTF.

The chain links TRBV29-1 to TRBJ1-2; D is possibly TRBD1 (6 bases). This CDR3 has 11 residues. CDR1 is SQVTM, CDR2 ANQGSEA, per germline. CDR3 amino acids: CRGQLNDGYTF. The CDR3 coding sequence is TGCCGCGGACAGCTAAATGATGGCTACACCTTC.